The T cell receptor (beta chain) under discussion was sequenced for a study of post-analysis software for immune sequencing data. Study-wide context: The disease courses covered relapsing-remitting, secondary progressive and progressive-relapsing multiple sclerosis. Broader study findings: Elevated frequency relative to controls characterized roughly five TRBV segments in patients, TRBV5-6, TRBV5-1 and TRBV20-1 among them. The normalized Chao1 diversity of multiple sclerosis patients was significantly lower than that of controls.

The germline gives CDR1 MGHRA, CDR2 YSYEKL. The CDR3 contains 16 residues. V lost 0 bases to trimming and J lost 4 bases, with 12 bases between them. Researchers reported that TCR beta cDNA libraries carried unique molecular identifiers. Starting from about 1 to 10 million T cells, the study yielded approximately 460,000 cDNA molecules. TCRdb re-derived calls from the PCR reads in MiXCR, one entry per CDR3 protein. The sample holds roughly 700,000 distinct CDR3 sequences, around 27% seen once. A note on this clonotype: No antigen is known for it.

The sample consisted of blood. This chain links TRBV4-1 with TRBJ1-4, with D uncertain. The sequence was collected from a girl aged 10-17 years with multiple sclerosis. The CDR3 DNA follows: TGCGCCAGCAGCCAAGATCCTACGGGGATTAATGAAAAACTGTTTTTT. Amino acid sequence: CASSQDPTGINEKLFF.